There are a few counts of the clone carrying this T cell receptor (beta chain). The antigen is not known. Germline values: CDR1 LNHDA, CDR2 SQIVND (reference sequence). V was clipped by 4 bases and J by 2 bases, with 11 bases between them. This CDR3 spans 14 amino acids. The PCR had 60 Vbeta and 13 Jbeta primers. Repertoires were generated with immunoSEQ multiplex PCR, while TCRdb's copy carries only in-frame clones and drops some. The table records approximately 110,000 clones, 15% of them present only once. The source of the sample is a study of cytomegalovirus exposure and HLA in healthy donors. Points from the study as a whole: Some TCR beta chains (around 160 of them) were listed as cytomegalovirus-associated.

This TCR was recovered from a female donor in good health and CMV-seronegative. Sample: PBMCs. The V gene is TRBV19, the J gene TRBJ2-5; D is possibly TRBD2 (5 bases). DNA for the CDR3: TGTGCCAGTAGTAATACGGGGTGGCAAGAGACCCAGTACTTC. It translates to CASSNTGWQETQYF.